The following is a TCR beta chain sequence with its context. The specificity of this receptor is unknown. No base quality values were provided; no much bigger clone lies one nucleotide off. The V end loses 1 base and the J end loses 2 bases, and a stretch of 12 bases separates them. Including the terminal cysteine and phenylalanine, the CDR3 comprises 16 residues. The DNA shown is the 48-base CDR3, in frame from base 1. The germline V gene gives CDR1 as SGHVS and CDR2 as FQNEAQ. The sample comes from a study of graft-versus-host responses after intestinal transplantation (TCRdb year 2021). Describing the broader study: The transplants that recipients got were multivisceral, liver-intestinal, or isolated intestinal. A peak of at least 4% donor T cells among recipient peripheral blood mononuclear cells was the definition used for donor T cell macrochimerism. Anti-thymocyte globulin induction was given to all recipients, followed by maintenance tacrolimus and steroids for around three years. Instead of going to the commercial service, samples from three later patients were sequenced in-house on an Illumina MiSeq and processed with MiXCR. The cohort enrolled about two dozen intestinal transplant recipients, one of whom was a retransplant, and a few patients without pretransplant specimens were excluded. After intestinal transplantation, graft-versus-host and host-versus-graft alloreactive T cell clones were followed in the graft, circulation and bone marrow using bulk TCR-beta CDR3 sequencing. Alloreactive clones were identified by sequencing pre-transplant mixed lymphocyte reaction products and comparing them with unstimulated pre-transplant donor and recipient T cells. Here is what the overall study found, with its caveats: Conclusions were limited by the relatively low number and heterogeneity of intestinal transplant patients. In the allografts of patients with donor T cell macrochimerism, GvH to HvG T cell clonal ratios were high. GvH clones were detected in recipient bone marrow, and some appeared earlier in ileal mucosa or blood, consistent with an intestinal mucosal origin. Early after transplant, peak levels of circulating GvH clones were associated with declines in HvG clones.

Library creation used the immunoSEQ multiplex PCR assay. In most patients, genomic DNA was isolated using the Qiagen DNeasy Blood and Tissue Kit and sent frozen to Adaptive Biotechnologies for TCR sequencing. For most patients, genomic DNA was subjected to high-throughput TCR-beta CDR3 sequencing by Adaptive Biotechnologies. The paper's processing steps were these. TCR sequencing data were retrieved from Adaptive's ImmunoSEQ software for 15 to 20 patients, whereas a few other patients were processed with MiXCR and VDJtools. To correct CD4 versus CD8 sorting errors, any sequence found in both subsets at a frequency ratio below 5:1 was removed. Because the origin of CDR3 nucleotide sequences shared between donor and recipient could not be assigned, those sequences were removed. At least 2-fold expansion over unstimulated cells and a minimum CFSE-low frequency of 0.002% (template counts) or 0.001% (read counts) were required for clones to be classified as alloreactive. Clones detected in sequenced pre-transplant spleen, lymph node, or MLR CFSE-low populations of the donor or recipient were defined as mappable. Cumulative frequency of alloreactive clones was calculated as a percentage of all sequences weighted by copy number. The table comes from immuneACCESS by way of TCRdb, which keeps in-frame sequences with V and J called. Part of the clones is missing from these tables; in studies checked, under half for an unresolved V gene and the rest for unknown reasons. Clonal size and the V and J genes are those of that table, whereas D and trimming came from the DNA. Recorded for this sample are 90,000 to 130,000 clones; 80% to 95% of them occurred a single time. 0.4% to 0.55% of the sample belongs to the ten largest clones.

The sample's time point label, decoded: cells obtained before transplantation from donor or recipient. CD3+CD4+ and CD3+CD8+ populations were FACS-sorted from unstimulated pre-transplant donor and recipient cells taken from spleen or lymph nodes. Sequenced here: unstimulated CD8+ T cells sorted from spleen or lymph node cells, sampled before intestinal transplant. The chain is assembled from TRBV7-8 and TRBJ1-3, with no reliable assignment of the D segment. The sequence was obtained from a human donor who received an intestinal transplant. At the DNA level, the sequence is TGTGCCAGCAGCTTAGGGGGAAACAGACCTGGAAACACCATATATTTT. It specifies CASSLGGNRPGNTIYF. This CDR3, with the reference TRBV7-8 and TRBJ1-3 proteins standing in past its ends, gives the full variable domain GAGVSQSPRYKVAKRGQDVALRCDPISGHVSLFWYQQALGQGPEFLTYFQNEAQLDKSGLPSDRFFAERPEGSVSTLKIQRTQQEDSAVYLCASSLGGNRPGNTIYFGEGSWLTVV.